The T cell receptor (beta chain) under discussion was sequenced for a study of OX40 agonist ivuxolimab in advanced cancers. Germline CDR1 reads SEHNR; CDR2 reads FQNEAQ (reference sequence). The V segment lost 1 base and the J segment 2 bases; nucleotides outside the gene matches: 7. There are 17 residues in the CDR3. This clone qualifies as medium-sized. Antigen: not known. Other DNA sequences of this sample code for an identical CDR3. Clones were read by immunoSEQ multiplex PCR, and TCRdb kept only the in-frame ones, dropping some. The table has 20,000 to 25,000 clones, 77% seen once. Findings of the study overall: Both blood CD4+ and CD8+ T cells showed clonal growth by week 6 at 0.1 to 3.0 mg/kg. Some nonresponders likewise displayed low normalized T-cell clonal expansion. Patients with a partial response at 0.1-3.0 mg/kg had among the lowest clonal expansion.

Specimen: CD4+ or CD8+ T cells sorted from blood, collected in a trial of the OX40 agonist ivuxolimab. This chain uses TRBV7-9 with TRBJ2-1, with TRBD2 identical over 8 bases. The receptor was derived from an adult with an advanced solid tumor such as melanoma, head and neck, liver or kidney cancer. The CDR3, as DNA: TGTGCCAGCAGCTTAGTCGGTCGGGGGGGAACCTACAATGAGCAGTTCTTC. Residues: CASSLVGRGGTYNEQFF.